This record concerns one TCR beta chain sequence. In this sample, this clonotype turned up a few times. What antigen it recognizes has not been identified. The sample holds no much larger clone one base away, and base qualities are not on file. The entry originates in a study of regulatory and conventional T cells in breast cancer (dated by TCRdb to about 2015). From a lookup of the germline V gene (reference sequence), CDR1 and CDR2 are LNHNV and YYDKDF. Trimming takes 6 bases off V and 2 bases off J; junction bases not matched to a gene: 8. Measured from the cysteine to the phenylalanine, the CDR3 is 16 residues long. Only CDR3 DNA remains: 48 bases, in frame from the first base. Library creation used PCR. Sequencing relied on an Illumina MiSeq. TCRdb's own reprocessing of the public reads used fastp at Q25 and MiXCR and kept productive beta chains. Under each unique CDR3 protein, matching rows form one entry showing the most common genes and DNA. This sample gives roughly 10,000 distinct CDR3 sequences in total; approximately 35% of them show up just once. The ten top clones hold approximately 5.6% of the sample.

Specimen: conventional T cells from blood. The sequence was obtained from a male donor in good health. The sequence links TRBV15 to TRBJ2-3; TRBD2 matches 10 bases in the middle. The DNA sequence reads TGTGCCACCAGTTCGCCAGCGGGGGGGCTCACAGATACGCAGTATTTT. It translates as CATSSPAGGLTDTQYF.